These 21 T cell receptor beta chains came from one sample sequenced in a study of identical twins. MiXCR, run by TCRdb on the 5' RACE reads, gives a single entry per CDR3 protein. The sample has fewer than 900,000 distinct CDR3 sequences, approximately 22% seen once. These data are also associated with another study on T cells expressing NK-cell markers.

The sample taken for sequencing was PBMCs. The receptors stem from a woman under 30 in good health.

This clonotype was detected a few times. The chain links TRBV15 to TRBJ2-5; no firm D call. Looked up from germline, CDR1 is LNHNV and CDR2 is YYDKDF (reference sequence). CDR3 length: 12 residues. Between the trimmed V and J ends, which lost 3 bases and 7 bases, there was a span of 9 bases. The CDR3 nucleotides read TGTGCCACCAGCAGCGACCATAGGACCCAGTACTTC. Encoded protein: CATSSDHRTQYF. Full variable domain (rest looked up from reference TRBV15 and TRBJ2-5): DAMVIQNPRYQVTQFGKPVTLSCSQTLNHNVMYWYQQKSSQAPKLLFHYYDKDFNNEADTPDNFQSRRPNTSFCFLDIRSPGLGDTAMYLCATSSDHRTQYFGPGTRLLVL.

The chain joins TRBV7-7 to TRBJ1-4; a weak D match, TRBD1 (6 bases). Germline-derived CDR1 and CDR2 are SSHAT and FNYEAQ (reference sequence). The CDR3 has 12 amino acids. V dropped 4 bases and J dropped 7 bases, with 7 bases sitting between them. CDR3 sequence (DNA): TGTGCCAGCAGCTGGGGGCCTGAAAAACTGTTTTTT. This gives the protein CASSWGPEKLFF.

The V gene is TRBV7-9, the J gene TRBJ2-5; D is unclear. Germline-derived CDR1 and CDR2 are SEHNR and FQNEAQ (reference sequence). Deletions cut 6 bases from V and 5 bases from J, with 16 bases between. The CDR3 contains 14 residues. CDR3 sequence (DNA): TGTGCCAGCAGATCCACGCGCGCCCCCGAGACCCAGTACTTC. Its translation: CASRSTRAPETQYF.

The rearrangement joins TRBV6-2 or TRBV6-3 to TRBJ2-1; D tentatively reads TRBD1 or TRBD2 (5 bases each). The germline V and J ends were trimmed by 8 bases and 7 bases, with 15 bases remaining between them. CDR1 and CDR2 (germline): MNHEY, SVGEGT. The CDR3 totals 13 residues. The CDR3 reads CASWEGTLNEQFF. The CDR3, as DNA: TGTGCCAGCTGGGAAGGGACGCTAAATGAGCAGTTCTTC.

This clonotype occurred many times. The chain couples TRBV24-1 to TRBJ2-3; 11 nucleotides agree with TRBD2. The germline gives CDR1 KGHDR, CDR2 SFDVKD. V gave up 2 bases and J gave up 2 bases; unmatched junction bases: 5. The CDR3 loop spans 17 amino acids. CDR3 residues: CATSDSIAGGPTDTQYF. DNA for the CDR3: TGTGCCACCAGTGATTCGATAGCGGGAGGGCCCACAGATACGCAGTATTTT.

The rearrangement joins TRBV29-1 to TRBJ1-2; 10 nucleotides align to TRBD1. Germline assignment: CDR1 SQVTM and CDR2 ANQGSEA. The CDR3 is 11 residues long. Germline trimming cut 6 bases from V and 10 bases from J; bases unmatched to any gene: 5. The CDR3 protein is CSVDRGRDYTF. CDR3 in DNA: TGCAGCGTGGACAGGGGGAGAGACTACACCTTC. Variable domain in full (rest from reference TRBV29-1 and TRBJ1-2): SAVISQKPSRDICQRGTSLTIQCQVDSQVTMMFWYRQQPGQSLTLIATANQGSEATYESGFVIDKFPISRPNLTFSTLTVSNMSPEDSSIYLCSVDRGRDYTFGSGTRLTVV.

This clonotype occurred a few times. The chain links TRBV4-3 to TRBJ2-3; maybe TRBD2 (5 bases). Germline values: CDR1 LGHNA, CDR2 YSLEER. Trimming pared 1 base from V and 5 bases from J, leaving 10 bases between. This CDR3 region has 14 residues. CDR3 residues: CASSQASAGDTQYF. Here the CDR3 DNA reads TGCGCCAGCAGCCAAGCCTCCGCGGGAGATACGCAGTATTTT.

This clonotype was detected only a few times. This chain joins TRBV20-1 and TRBJ2-1; D is possibly TRBD2 (6 bases). Trimming pared 0 bases from V and 4 bases from J, leaving 13 bases between. The CDR3 covers 15 residues. Germline CDR1 and CDR2: DFQATT and SNEGSKA (reference sequence). Here the CDR3 DNA reads TGCAGTGCTAGAGATGAGCGGCGGGGATACAATGAGCAGTTCTTC. Amino acid sequence: CSARDERRGYNEQFF.

In its sample, this clonotype was seen a few times. The chain employs TRBV5-1 and TRBJ1-1; D gene uncertain. The ends were cut back, 0 bases at V and 8 bases at J, with 11 bases in the middle. Germline CDR1 SGHRS, CDR2 YFSETQ. This CDR3 has 13 amino acids. CDR3 sequence (DNA): TGCGCCAGCAGCTTGGAGGCCCGCGGGGAAGCTTTCTTT. Protein sequence: CASSLEARGEAFF. Full variable domain (rest looked up from reference TRBV5-1 and TRBJ1-1): KAGVTQTPRYLIKTRGQQVTLSCSPISGHRSVSWYQQTPGQGLQFLFEYFSETQRNKGNFPGRFSGRQFSNSRSEMNVSTLELGDSALYLCASSLEARGEAFFGQGTRLTVV.

Turning to this clonotype: The junction and the germline gene differ at one end; a read error may be behind it. The chain recombines TRBV20-1 with TRBJ2-1; 15 nucleotides align to TRBD2. The germline gives CDR1 DFQATT, CDR2 SNEGSKA (reference sequence). The CDR3 spans 13 residues. This CDR3 reads CSARAGLAGGNLF. As DNA, the CDR3 is TGCAGTGCTAGAGCAGGACTAGCGGGGGGGAACCTCTTC.

The chain uses TRBV15 and TRBJ2-1; D ambiguous. The length of the CDR3 is 13 residues. Looked up from germline, CDR1 is LNHNV and CDR2 is YYDKDF (reference sequence). The V gene lost 2 bases and the J gene lost 9 bases, with 11 bases spanning the gap. CDR3 in DNA: TGTGCCACCAGCAGATTTTTAGGCGGTGAGCAGTTCTTC. Protein sequence: CATSRFLGGEQFF.

Concerning this clonotype: An end of the junction does not agree with germline; a read error may underlie this. The chain joins TRBV4-1 to TRBJ2-7; the D gene is possibly TRBD2 (5 bases). Germline CDR1 MGHRA, CDR2 YSYEKL. There are 15 residues in the CDR3. This chain's CDR3 is CASSEEEGSGYEQYF. CDR3 DNA sequence: TGCGCCAGCAGCGAAGAAGAGGGATCGGGGTACGAGCAGTACTTC.

The chain has TRBV25-1 and TRBJ2-2; 9 positions agree with TRBD2. The CDR3 length is 15 residues. Trimming took 8 bases from V and 6 from J; bases not matched to a gene: 10. The germline V gene has CDR1 MGHDK and CDR2 SYGVNS. The CDR3, as DNA: TGTGCCAGCTTGGCCGGTAGCGGGAGAGCCGGGGAGCTGTTTTTT. Its protein product is CASLAGSGRAGELFF.

This clonotype showed up many times. This rearrangement joins TRBV3-1 to TRBJ1-1; 8 bases align to TRBD1. From germline, CDR1 is LGHDT and CDR2 YNNKEL (reference sequence). This CDR3 has 15 amino acids. Losses at the gene ends were 5 bases for V and 4 bases for J; bases not matched to a gene: 9. CDR3: CASSVGQGWSTEAFF. The DNA for the CDR3 is TGTGCCAGCAGCGTCGGACAGGGATGGAGCACTGAAGCTTTCTTT.

The chain has TRBV20-1 and TRBJ2-3, with 10 bases matching TRBD2. The V and J ends lost 8 bases and 6 bases, in that order; junction bases with no gene match: 11. The CDR3 spans 14 residues. Germline values: CDR1 DFQATT, CDR2 SNEGSKA (reference sequence). CDR3 sequence (DNA): TGCAGTTGGAGCGGGGGGGTGCGGGTCGATACGCAGTATTTT. Its protein is CSWSGGVRVDTQYF.

This clonotype has more than one count but fewer than ten. The genes are TRBV7-2 and TRBJ2-7; possibly TRBD2 for D (5 bases). The CDR3 contains 13 residues. V shed 5 bases and J shed 3 bases, with 11 bases lying between them. The germline CDR1 and CDR2 sequences are SGHTA and FQGNSA. The CDR3 DNA sequence: TGTGCCAGCAGCCTCACTAGTATCTACGAGCAGTACTTC. Translation gives CASSLTSIYEQYF.

The chain links TRBV11-2 to TRBJ2-1; TRBD2 matches at 10 bases. The junction had 15 bases not matched to a gene; V was cut back by 4 bases and J by 6 bases. CDR1 SGHAT and CDR2 FQNNGV come from the germline V gene. CDR3 length: 18 amino acids. The CDR3 DNA sequence: TGTGCCAGCAGCTCACTTAGCGGGAGGAGGGTGGTTAGCAATGAGCAGTTCTTC. This codes for CASSSLSGRRVVSNEQFF.

The rearrangement links TRBV6-6 to TRBJ1-1; D remains ambiguous. The germline gives CDR1 MNHNY, CDR2 SVGAGI (reference sequence). The V end lost 6 bases, the J end lost 0 bases, and 8 bases lay between the germline ends. The CDR3 consists of 13 residues. CDR3 in amino acids: CASRGLMNTEAFF. The CDR3 DNA sequence: TGTGCCAGCAGGGGCTTAATGAACACTGAAGCTTTCTTT.

This clonotype was recorded many times. This chain joins TRBV9 and TRBJ1-6; TRBD1 aligns across 7 bases. The CDR3 runs 15 residues. Trimming at V came to 4 bases and at J to 10 bases, leaving 11 bases not matched to a gene. Germline CDR1 and CDR2: SGDLS and YYNGEE. The CDR3 region is CASSPPDREGSPLHF. The CDR3 DNA sequence: TGTGCCAGCAGCCCTCCCGACAGGGAAGGGTCACCCCTCCACTTT.

This clonotype has a handful of counts. This sequence joins TRBV7-9 and TRBJ1-2; TRBD1 matches at 7 bases. Trimming cost V 1 base and J 9 bases; bases outside gene matches: 5. Germline loops: CDR1 SEHNR, CDR2 FQNEAQ (reference sequence). The length of the CDR3 is 13 residues. The CDR3 nucleotides read TGTGCCAGCAGCTTAGGACAGGGAGATCGCTACACCTTC. Protein sequence: CASSLGQGDRYTF.

The chain uses TRBV10-3 and TRBJ2-5; TRBD2 agrees at 13 bases. With V trimmed by 3 bases and J by 5 bases, 6 bases remained unmatched. The CDR3 totals 16 residues. Per germline, CDR1 ENHRY and CDR2 SYGVKD. CDR3 amino acids: CAISDPGTSGMETQYF. Here the CDR3 DNA reads TGTGCCATCAGTGATCCAGGGACTAGCGGGATGGAGACCCAGTACTTC.